This entry features one T cell receptor beta chain sequence. As yet, its antigen is unknown. These data come from a study of Ad26.COV2.S vaccination and SARS-CoV-2 variants. Looking at the study overall: Administration of Ad26.COV2.S was intramuscular, either once or twice 56 days apart. General study results and limits: Individuals receiving vaccine had higher spike-specific TCR breadth than placebo recipients did. CD8+ and CD4+ T cells specific for spike reportedly responded with substantial breadth after vaccination. Participants given vaccine showed non-spike TCR breadth similar to that of placebo recipients.

Treatment denoted: 19 received Ad26.COV2.S at low or high dose, single or two shots; several received placebo; per-sample allocation not given. Sampling was performed 63 days after the first vaccine or placebo injection. The junction had 5 bases not matched to a gene; V was cut back by 6 bases and J by 4 bases. Looked up from germline, CDR1 is MNHEY and CDR2 is SMNVEV (reference sequence). CDR3 length equals 13 residues. Generated by immunoSEQ multiplex PCR, the TCRdb table keeps only in-frame clones and is missing some. The sample shows 200,000 to 250,000 clones, around 87% of them seen only once. This rearrangement joins TRBV27 to TRBJ1-2; 7 nucleotides match TRBD1. The sample was peripheral blood, taken in a trial of Ad26.COV2.S vaccine versus placebo. The clonotype comes from a person aged 18 to 59 who received the Ad26.COV2.S COVID-19 vaccine or a placebo. CDR3 nucleotides: TGTGCCAGCAGCAGAGGGGGCGCCTATGGCTACACCTTC. Translating it yields CASSRGGAYGYTF.